The 20 T cell receptor beta chains below were found in one sample sequenced in a study of T cell repertoires in aging, cancer and after chemotherapy. Peripheral blood genomic DNA, not sorted cells or RNA, was the template. Rearranged V-D-J TRB sequences were amplified with a mixed TRB-A/B primer pool. TCRdb analysed the multiplex PCR reads with MiXCR anew, one entry per CDR3 protein. The sample has just over 1,000 distinct CDR3 sequences; 20% to 25% are singletons. What was sequenced was blood. The receptors were sampled from a human donor with a solid tumor.

The chain is built from TRBV6-2 or TRBV6-3 and TRBJ2-2; D remains ambiguous. The CDR3 is 14 amino acids. Germline V gene sequence: CDR1 MNHEY, CDR2 SVGEGT. V lost 7 bases and J 5 bases, leaving 14 bases between the germline ends. The CDR3: CASIVGPGTGELFF. The CDR3, as DNA: TGTGCCAGCATCGTAGGGCCCGGGACCGGGGAGCTGTTTTTT.

This clonotype is termed large. V is TRBV10-2 and J is TRBJ2-7; TRBD2 is a possible D gene (6 bases). Germline V CDR1 and CDR2: WSHSY, SAAADI. The V end was cut by 0 bases, the J end by 2 bases, with 8 bases between. The CDR3 loop spans 14 amino acids. The CDR3 spells CASSESGRTYEQYF. The CDR3 coding sequence is TGCGCCAGCAGTGAGTCGGGGAGGACCTACGAGCAGTACTTC.

This clonotype was counted only a few times. This chain joins TRBV10-2 and TRBJ2-1; 10 nucleotides match TRBD2. Trimming removed 4 bases from V and 1 base from J; junction bases left unmatched: 7. Per germline, CDR1 WSHSY and CDR2 SAAADI. The CDR3 spans 17 residues. The DNA for the CDR3 is TGCGCCAGCAGTGTGGGGCTAGCGGGAGCATCCTACAATGAGCAGTTCTTC. This translates into CASSVGLAGASYNEQFF.

By its share, this clonotype is large. CDR3 bases: TGTGCCAGCAGCTTAGGACAGGCTGGAAACACCATATATTTT. This encodes CASSLGQAGNTIYF. The chain joins TRBV7-9 to TRBJ1-3, with D possibly TRBD1 on 6 matching bases. The V end lost 1 base, the J end lost 2 bases, and 6 bases lay between the germline ends. CDR3 length equals 14 residues. Germline V gene sequence: CDR1 SEHNR, CDR2 FQNEAQ (reference sequence).

This clonotype is medium-sized by share. The V call is TRBV27, the J call TRBJ2-7; 11 nucleotides match TRBD2. CDR1 is MNHEY and CDR2 is SMNVEV in the germline V gene (reference sequence). CDR3 length equals 15 residues. Losses at the gene ends were 4 bases for V and 2 bases for J; bases not matched to a gene: 4. CDR3: CASSSATSGAYEQYF. CDR3 bases: TGTGCCAGCAGTTCCGCGACTAGCGGGGCCTACGAGCAGTACTTC.

This clonotype is a singleton in its sample. The gene calls are TRBV6-5 and TRBJ2-7, with 10 bases that match TRBD1. J gave up 7 bases and V 10 bases, and 4 bases lay outside the gene matches. Germline assignment: CDR1 MNHEY and CDR2 SVGAGI. The CDR3 sequence is 11 residues long. The CDR3 loop reads CATRTGGEQYF. The DNA for the CDR3 is TGTGCCACCAGGACAGGGGGAGAGCAGTACTTC.

By share, this clonotype ranks as medium-sized. The rearrangement joins TRBV19 to TRBJ1-6, with D possibly TRBD1 on 5 matching bases. Trimming removed 6 bases from V and 10 bases from J, with 13 bases in between. The CDR3 spans 13 residues. Germline V lookup: CDR1 LNHDA, CDR2 SQIVND (reference sequence). The CDR3 coding sequence is TGTGCCAGTAGCTGGCAGGGCGGCTCACCCCTCCACTTT. This sequence encodes CASSWQGGSPLHF.

The chain employs TRBV29-1 and TRBJ2-7, with 12 positions matching TRBD1. Germline CDR1 is SQVTM and CDR2 is ANQGSEA. This CDR3 has 13 residues. Trimming cost V 4 bases and J 6 bases; bases outside gene matches: 4. The CDR3 region is CSVGDRGQGEQYF. The DNA of the CDR3 is TGCAGCGTTGGGGACAGGGGGCAGGGCGAGCAGTACTTC.

By sample fraction, this clonotype is large (0.1 to 1%). Here the CDR3 reads CASSEGWGGHGYTF. CDR3 nucleotide sequence: TGTGCCAGCAGTGAAGGTTGGGGGGGCCATGGCTACACCTTC. This rearrangement joins TRBV6-1 to TRBJ1-2; D might be TRBD1 (6 bases). V lost 1 base and J lost 6, with 12 bases in between. Germline V gene lookup returns CDR1 MNHNS and CDR2 SASEGT. CDR3 size: 14 residues.

A few counts support this clonotype. The rearrangement links TRBV6-2 or TRBV6-3 to TRBJ2-7, with D possibly being TRBD2 (5 bases). CDR1 is MNHEY and CDR2 is SVGEGT in the germline V gene. Between the trimmed V and J ends, which lost 7 bases and 0 bases, there was a span of 22 bases. The CDR3 is made up of 17 amino acids. CDR3 DNA: TGTGCCAGCACCAACCGAGGGTTCAACATTAGCTCCTACGAGCAGTACTTC. The encoded protein is CASTNRGFNISSYEQYF.

This chain joins TRBV11-3 and TRBJ2-1, with D maybe TRBD2 (5 bases). Germline CDR1 and CDR2: SGHNT and YENEEA. This CDR3 has 12 residues. The V and J ends lost 1 base and 12 bases respectively, with 10 bases between them. As DNA, the CDR3 is TGTGCCAGCAGCTTAGTGGCGGGTAGGCAGTTCTTC. Residues: CASSLVAGRQFF.

This clonotype is judged medium-sized. The V call is TRBV15, the J call TRBJ1-1; 7 bases are shared with TRBD1. This CDR3 has 16 residues. Trimming took 4 bases from V and 1 from J; bases not matched to a gene: 9. Germline CDR1 LNHNV, CDR2 YYDKDF (reference sequence). The CDR3 loop reads CATSNRDRVPNTEAFF. DNA of the CDR3: TGTGCCACCAGCAACCGGGACAGAGTCCCGAACACTGAAGCTTTCTTT.

This clonotype occurred a few times. The J gene is TRBJ1-5, the V gene TRBV10-3, with TRBD1 matching over 8 bases. The CDR3 spans 13 residues. CDR1 ENHRY and CDR2 SYGVKD come from the germline V gene. Trimming took 9 bases from V and 3 from J; bases not matched to a gene: 4. Here the CDR3 DNA reads TGTGCCATGAGGACAGGGAACAATCAGCCCCAGCATTTT. Its protein is CAMRTGNNQPQHF.

The chain uses TRBV12-3 or TRBV12-4 and TRBJ1-4; D perhaps matches TRBD1 (6 bases). Deletions cut 4 bases from V and 8 bases from J, with 14 bases between. This CDR3 comprises 14 residues. DNA for the CDR3: TGTGCCAGCAGTTATACAGGGTTTGGGGAAAAACTGTTTTTT. This gives the protein CASSYTGFGEKLFF.

The rearrangement links TRBV6-1 to TRBJ2-5, with D unresolved. This CDR3 is built from 15 residues. CDR1 and CDR2 (germline): MNHNS, SASEGT. V was shortened by 7 bases and J by 1 base, with 16 bases between the two germline ends. DNA of the CDR3: TGTGCCAGCACCCCCGGGCTGAGGAGCCAAGAGACCCAGTACTTC. Residues: CASTPGLRSQETQYF.

By share, this clonotype counts as medium-sized. The chain links TRBV20-1 to TRBJ1-2; 10 bases fit TRBD1. V shed 3 bases, J shed 8 bases, and the junction held 12 bases outside the gene matches. CDR3 length equals 15 residues. CDR1 is DFQATT, CDR2 SNEGSKA, per germline (reference sequence). DNA of the CDR3: TGCAGTGCTAGCCGGGACAGGGGTGGACTATGGGGCTACACCTTC. This sequence encodes CSASRDRGGLWGYTF.

The table lists this clonotype with a few counts. The chain has TRBV7-3 and TRBJ2-5; TRBD2 aligns across 7 bases. Germline lookup yields CDR1 SGHTA and CDR2 FQGTGA. V was pared by 2 bases and J by 4 bases, with 4 bases of the junction left unmatched. The CDR3 contains 14 residues. The CDR3 sequence is CASSLGGRGETQYF. In DNA form, the CDR3 reads TGTGCCAGCAGCTTAGGCGGGAGAGGAGAGACCCAGTACTTC.

This clonotype was counted only a few times. The rearrangement uses TRBV6-4 and TRBJ2-2; 10 bases fit TRBD2. Trimming at V came to 5 bases and at J to 3 bases, leaving 3 bases not matched to a gene. Germline CDR1 is MRHNA and CDR2 is SNTAGT. The CDR3 length is 15 residues. CDR3 nucleotides: TGTGCCAGCAGTATGCTAGCGGGGGACACCGGGGAGCTGTTTTTT. This translates into CASSMLAGDTGELFF.

This clonotype was counted only a few times. The chain recombines TRBV7-9 with TRBJ1-1, with a tentative D call TRBD1 (5 bases). Germline CDR1 is SEHNR and CDR2 is FQNEAQ (reference sequence). The V and J ends lost 2 bases and 1 base respectively, with 8 bases between them. The CDR3 consists of 14 residues. The CDR3 reads CASSLNQGNTEAFF. The CDR3 DNA is TGTGCCAGCAGCTTAAACCAGGGGAACACTGAAGCTTTCTTT.

Concerning this clonotype: One junction end disagrees with the germline gene, perhaps due to a read error. V gene TRBV30 combines with J gene TRBJ1-5; the D is unclear. This CDR3 has 14 residues. Germline CDR1 and CDR2: GTSNPN and SVGIG (reference sequence). The CDR3 DNA follows: TGTGCCTGGAGTAAGGGTTTGGGCAATCAGCCCAAGCATTTT. This sequence encodes CAWSKGLGNQPKHF.